Listed below are T cell receptor beta chains from one sample, sequenced in a study of response to subunit inactivated influenza vaccine. TCRdb independently ran MiXCR on the RT-PCR reads; one entry per CDR3 protein. This table holds 600,000 to 850,000 distinct CDR3 sequences, approximately 15% found once. The sample consisted of PBMCs from blood, taken 14 to 15 days before vaccination. Receptors were obtained from a man between 45 and 60 years old who received an inactivated influenza vaccine. The CDR3 runs from the conserved cysteine through the conserved F or W. The order of the fields is J gene, clone size, V gene, D gene, CDR3 DNA, CDR3 protein. D genes are given only for firm matches. A row's size may be missing; if present it is once, few, many or a size class.

TRBJ2-1 NA TRBV12-3/TRBV12-4 NA TGTGCCAGCCGGGATTACACCTACAATGAGCAGTTCTTC CASRDYTYNEQFF
TRBJ2-2 few TRBV12-3/TRBV12-4 NA TGTGCCAGCCGATTGAGGCAGGGGCCCACCGGGGAGCTGTTTTTT CASRLRQGPTGELFF
TRBJ1-2 few TRBV12-3/TRBV12-4 NA TGTGCCAGCAGCAGACTTATTAACTATGGCTACACCTTC CASSRLINYGYTF
TRBJ1-1 few TRBV7-2 NA TGTGCCAGCAGCTTAGCGAGGAACGCCCGGCGGTCGAACACTGAAGCTTTCTTT CASSLARNARRSNTEAFF
TRBJ2-3 few TRBV15 NA TGTGCCACCAGCAGGGGAGAGGGGGCAGATACGCAGTATTTT CATSRGEGADTQYF
TRBJ2-3 many TRBV12-3/TRBV12-4 TRBD2 TGTGCCAGCAGTCCCAAGCGGGGGGGGGCAGATACGCAGTATTTT CASSPKRGGADTQYF
TRBJ2-5 NA TRBV19 TRBD2 TGTGCCAGTAGTATAGGATTAGCGGGGGGGCCCAGAGAGACCCAGTACTTC CASSIGLAGGPRETQYF
TRBJ2-7 few TRBV27 NA TGTGCCAGCAGTTTATCGGTGACCTCCATTTTCTACGAGCAGTACTTC CASSLSVTSIFYEQYF
TRBJ2-1 NA TRBV12-3/TRBV12-4 NA TGTGCCAGCAGTAAAAGGTACAATGAGCAGTTCTTC CASSKRYNEQFF
TRBJ2-1 NA TRBV4-1 TRBD2 TGCGCCAGCAGTGGAGCGGGGATCAATGAGCAGTTCTTC CASSGAGINEQFF
TRBJ2-1 NA TRBV20-1 NA TGCAGTGCTAGAGTGGAGGGGGGTGAGCAGTTCTTC CSARVEGGEQFF
TRBJ2-7 NA TRBV4-3 TRBD2 TGCGCCAGCAGCCAAGAAGAATTTAGCGGGAGTTTCTACGAGCAGTACTTC CASSQEEFSGSFYEQYF
TRBJ1-4 few TRBV27 NA TGTGCCAGCAGTTTATTCGGAGTGGATGAAAAACTGTTTTTT CASSLFGVDEKLFF
TRBJ2-7 NA TRBV5-6 NA TGTGCCAGCAGCTTGTTCCAGCCGAGCGCCTACGAGCAGTACTTC CASSLFQPSAYEQYF